The T cell receptor (beta chain) under discussion was sequenced for a study of cytomegalovirus exposure and HLA in healthy donors. About the research overall: Out of 150 million to 200 million T cells, an earlier analysis found over 100 million unique TCR beta sequences in total. Study findings and constraints: CMV serostatus was the sole immune exposure data available.

Vbeta (60) and Jbeta (13) primers were used in the PCR. Original methodology: As a later analysis found, there were 60 million to 90 million unique TCR beta chains, of which roughly 11 million were shared. Some clones are missing from TCRdb's copy, which holds only in-frame ones; the method was immunoSEQ multiplex PCR. The D gene and trimming were derived from the DNA, and the V and J assignments and clone size from that table. The sample lists about 160,000 clones, over 75% occurring once. This CDR3 comprises 22 residues. V lost 4 bases to trimming and J lost 0 bases, with 28 bases between them. Germline CDR1 MGHRA, CDR2 YSYEKL. To note about this clone: Its antigen is still unknown.

Sequenced input: PBMCs. The TCR comes from a woman aged 50 to 65 in good health and CMV-seropositive. The rearrangement joins TRBV4-1 to TRBJ1-6, with D possibly TRBD1 on 6 matching bases. The CDR3 is CASSRTPSPLTGLSSYNSPLHF. The DNA for the CDR3 is TGCGCCAGCAGCCGTACCCCTTCCCCCTTGACAGGCTTGAGCTCCTATAATTCACCCCTCCACTTT.